A single sample gave rise to the 16 T cell receptor beta chains below, sequenced in a study of molecular identifiers for immune sequencing clone quantification listed by TCRdb under 2018. Receptors were amplified or captured by PCR. For sequencing, an Illumina HiSeq 4000 was employed. TCRdb passed the public sequencing reads through fastp at Q25 and MiXCR, retaining productive beta sequences. Here each entry gathers all rows of one CDR3 protein and keeps the most common genes and DNA. The sample table lists 40,000 to 45,000 distinct CDR3 sequences, about 19% of them with a count of one. The top ten constitute 0.9% to 1.2% of the sample. The sample taken for sequencing was naive CD8+ T cells from blood, with Jurkat cell RNA spiked in. Sample cell subset or site, as interpreted from the label and publication: FACS-sorted CD8+CD4-CCR7+CD45RA+ naive T cells. The source of these receptors is a human donor in good health. Some libraries in this study had Jurkat cell RNA spiked in.

This clonotype was detected ten times or more. The chain employs TRBV6-2 or TRBV6-3 and TRBJ2-3; no clear D gene. The germline V and J ends were trimmed by 1 base and 2 bases, with 7 bases remaining between them. The CDR3 has 14 residues. The germline CDR1 and CDR2 sequences are MNHEY and SVGEGT. DNA for the CDR3: TGTGCCAGCAGTTACTGGATCTACACAGATACGCAGTATTTT. Its protein is CASSYWIYTDTQYF.

This clonotype has ten or more counts. The rearrangement uses TRBV20-1 and TRBJ2-7, with TRBD2 matching 13 bases. Germline V gene data show CDR1 as DFQATT and CDR2 as SNEGSKA (reference sequence). With V trimmed by 3 bases and J by 5 bases, 4 bases remained unmatched. The CDR3 sequence is 14 residues long. The CDR3: CSARTSGGTNEQYF. In nucleotides, the CDR3 is TGCAGTGCTAGGACTAGCGGGGGGACCAACGAGCAGTACTTC.

At least ten counts were recorded for this clonotype. V gene TRBV7-9 combines with J gene TRBJ2-3, with TRBD2 matching over 7 bases. Per the germline V gene, CDR1 is SEHNR and CDR2 is FQNEAQ (reference sequence). The CDR3 is made up of 17 amino acids. The V and J ends lost 4 bases and 0 bases, in that order; junction bases with no gene match: 10. CDR3 nucleotide sequence: TGTGCCAGCAGCTCCTCATGGGGAGGGATTAGCACAGATACGCAGTATTTT. Residues: CASSSSWGGISTDTQYF.

This clonotype was seen many times. The chain links TRBV11-2 to TRBJ1-1; D ambiguous. The germline CDR1 and CDR2 sequences are SGHAT and FQNNGV. Trimming shortened V by 7 bases and J by 3 bases, and 15 bases separated the two germline ends. There are 14 residues in the CDR3. CDR3 region: CASTEAGADTEAFF. The CDR3 nucleotides are TGTGCCAGCACCGAGGCAGGCGCTGACACTGAAGCTTTCTTT.

The table lists this clonotype with a few counts. A much larger clone sits a single nucleotide away, making a read error possible. This sequence joins TRBV4-3 and TRBJ2-7, with TRBD1 matching over 10 bases. From germline, CDR1 is LGHNA and CDR2 YSLEER. This CDR3 has 15 residues. The CDR3 here is CAGSHGTGATYEQYF. DNA of the CDR3: TGCGCCGGCAGCCATGGGACAGGGGCTACCTACGAGCAGTACTTC.

This clonotype has at least ten counts. The chain couples TRBV5-6 to TRBJ2-3; D remains ambiguous. V lost 3 bases and J 0 bases, leaving 14 bases between the germline ends. In germline, CDR1 is SGHDT, CDR2 YYEEEE. This CDR3 region has 16 residues. CDR3 sequence: CASSSPAEGSTDTQYF. The CDR3 coding sequence is TGTGCCAGCAGCTCCCCGGCAGAAGGTAGCACAGATACGCAGTATTTT. Supplemented by reference TRBV5-6 and TRBJ2-3, the full variable domain reads DAGVTQSPTHLIKTRGQQVTLRCSPKSGHDTVSWYQQALGQGPQFIFQYYEEEERQRGNFPDRFSGHQFPNYSSELNVNALLLGDSALYLCASSSPAEGSTDTQYFGPGTRLTVL.

This clonotype has ten or more counts. V is TRBV6-6 and J is TRBJ2-1; no definite D call. The CDR3 is 14 amino acids. V lost 10 bases to trimming and J lost 8 bases, with 21 bases between them. CDR1 is MNHNY, CDR2 SVGAGI, per germline (reference sequence). The CDR3 loop reads CAIAPVFPAHEQFF. CDR3 sequence (DNA): TGTGCCATCGCACCGGTGTTCCCCGCCCATGAGCAGTTCTTC.

This clonotype was seen at least ten times. The rearrangement uses TRBV20-1 and TRBJ2-7; a weak D match, TRBD1 (6 bases). V was clipped by 0 bases and J by 9 bases, with 18 bases between them. Looked up from germline, CDR1 is DFQATT and CDR2 is SNEGSKA (reference sequence). The CDR3 spans 14 residues. CDR3 loop: CSARDEVGGWGQYF. The CDR3, as DNA: TGCAGTGCTAGAGATGAGGTTGGGGGCTGGGGGCAGTACTTC.

Concerning this clonotype: Possible read error: a much larger clone is one base away. The J gene is TRBJ2-3, the V gene TRBV9, with 11 bases lining up with TRBD1. CDR1 is SGDLS, CDR2 YYNGEE, per germline. CDR3 length: 18 residues. The CDR3 is CASSSNPGQGVPTGTQYF. The CDR3 nucleotides are TGTGCCAGCAGCTCAAACCCGGGACAGGGGGTACCCACAGGTACGCAGTATTTT.

This clonotype has a count of ten or more. The rearrangement links TRBV6-1 to TRBJ1-1; no reliable D call. The CDR3 spans 14 residues. The V gene's germline CDR1 is MNHNS and CDR2 SASEGT. V lost 3 bases to trimming and J lost 7 bases, with 15 bases between them. CDR3 DNA sequence: TGTGCCAGCAGTGAGTTTGATAGTAAGATTGAAGCTTTCTTT. As protein: CASSEFDSKIEAFF.

This clonotype was detected many times. This chain joins TRBV4-3 and TRBJ2-3; a weak D match, TRBD2 (5 bases). Per the germline V gene, CDR1 is LGHNA and CDR2 is YSLEER. The V end lost 0 bases, the J end lost 6 bases, and 16 bases lay between the germline ends. This CDR3 is built from 16 residues. CDR3 loop: CASSQDEASPPDTQYF. Written as DNA, the CDR3 is TGCGCCAGCAGCCAAGATGAGGCTAGCCCCCCGGATACGCAGTATTTT.

This clonotype was recorded at least ten times. This chain uses TRBV12-3 or TRBV12-4 with TRBJ2-3; 16 bases map to TRBD2. The CDR3 loop spans 20 amino acids. J was trimmed by 1 base and V by 3 bases; bases with no gene match: 10. The CDR3 DNA sequence: TGTGCCAGCAGTTTCCCTTGGCCCGGGACTAGCGGGAGGGGCACAGATACGCAGTATTTT. Its translation: CASSFPWPGTSGRGTDTQYF.

This clonotype was picked up many times. The V gene is TRBV3-1, the J gene TRBJ1-1; no definite D call. This CDR3 region has 13 residues. Trimming cost V 1 base and J 5 bases, with 8 bases left between them. The germline V gene encodes CDR1 LGHDT and CDR2 YNNKEL (reference sequence). This chain's CDR3 is CASSQGGLTEAFF. Written as DNA, the CDR3 is TGTGCCAGCAGCCAAGGCGGTTTAACTGAAGCTTTCTTT.

In its sample, this clonotype was seen many times. The chain carries TRBV7-2 and TRBJ2-3; D remains ambiguous. Per germline, CDR1 SGHTA and CDR2 FQGNSA. Trimming removed 4 bases at V and 2 bases at J, with 4 bases between. This CDR3 has 12 residues. The chain's CDR3 is CASSWTTDTQYF. DNA of the CDR3: TGTGCCAGCAGCTGGACCACAGATACGCAGTATTTT.

There are many counts of this clonotype. The V and J genes are TRBV5-8 and TRBJ1-4; no definite D call. V was shortened by 4 bases and J by 7 bases, with 17 bases between the two germline ends. CDR1 is SGHTS and CDR2 is YDEGEE in the germline V gene. The CDR3 totals 15 residues. The CDR3: CASSPIDIPTEKLFF. CDR3 bases: TGTGCCAGCAGCCCCATCGACATACCTACTGAAAAACTGTTTTTT.

A note on this clonotype: The junction differs from germline at one of its ends, possibly a read error. The chain is built from TRBV7-9 and TRBJ2-5; the D call may be TRBD1 or TRBD2 (6 bases each). There are 14 residues in the CDR3. Germline loops: CDR1 SEHNR, CDR2 FQNEAQ (reference sequence). CDR3 region: CAGSSGRGVETQYF. CDR3 nucleotides: TGTGCCGGCAGCTCCGGTAGGGGGGTCGAGACCCAGTACTTC.